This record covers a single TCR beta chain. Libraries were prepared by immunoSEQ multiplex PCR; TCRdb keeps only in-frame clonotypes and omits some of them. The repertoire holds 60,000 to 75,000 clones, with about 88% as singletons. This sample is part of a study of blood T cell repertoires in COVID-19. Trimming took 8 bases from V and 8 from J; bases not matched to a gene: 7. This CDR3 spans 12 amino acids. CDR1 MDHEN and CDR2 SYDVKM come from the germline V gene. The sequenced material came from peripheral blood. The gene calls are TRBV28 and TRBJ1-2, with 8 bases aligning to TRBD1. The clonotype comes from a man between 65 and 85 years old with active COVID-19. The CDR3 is CASSQGAWGYTF. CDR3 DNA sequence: TGTGCCAGCTCCCAGGGGGCTTGGGGCTACACCTTC.